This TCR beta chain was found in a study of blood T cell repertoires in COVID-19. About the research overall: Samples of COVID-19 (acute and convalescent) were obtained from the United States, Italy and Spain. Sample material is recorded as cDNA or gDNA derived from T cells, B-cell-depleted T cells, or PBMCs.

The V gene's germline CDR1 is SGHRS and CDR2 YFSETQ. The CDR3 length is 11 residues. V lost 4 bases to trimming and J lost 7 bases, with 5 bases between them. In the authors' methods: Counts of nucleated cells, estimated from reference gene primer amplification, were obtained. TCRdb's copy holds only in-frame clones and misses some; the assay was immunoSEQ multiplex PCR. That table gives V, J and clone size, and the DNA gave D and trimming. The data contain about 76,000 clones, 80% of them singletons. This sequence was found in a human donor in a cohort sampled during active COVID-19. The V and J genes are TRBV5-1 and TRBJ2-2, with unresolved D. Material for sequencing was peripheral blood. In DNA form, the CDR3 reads TGCGCCAGCAGCGAGTACGGGGAGCTGTTTTTT. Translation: CASSEYGELFF.